This passage covers 17 T cell receptor beta chains from one sample sequenced in a study of shared clonotypes between healthy human individuals. Repertoires were generated with immunoSEQ multiplex PCR, while TCRdb's copy carries only in-frame clones and drops some. The sample yields roughly 660,000 clones, about nine tenths seen once. The sample consisted of memory CD8+ T cells from PBMCs. Subset meaning: CD45RO+ cells pooled with CCR7-negative TemRA cells. All receptors derive from a man in his late teens or twenties in good health. Some clones in this sample may be carry-over from other donors' samples.

J is TRBJ2-1 and V is TRBV30; D perhaps matches TRBD1 (6 bases). Trimming cost V 3 bases and J 4 bases, with 16 bases left between them. The CDR3 contains 15 residues. Germline V CDR1 and CDR2: GTSNPN, SVGIG (reference sequence). CDR3 sequence: CAWSPDRKGYNEQFF. The CDR3 DNA reads as TGTGCCTGGAGCCCGGACAGAAAGGGTTACAATGAGCAGTTCTTC. The full variable domain, its missing parts supplied by reference TRBV30 and TRBJ2-1, is SQTIHQWPATLVQPVGSPLSLECTVEGTSNPNLYWYRQAAGRGLQLLFYSVGIGQISSEVPQNLSASRPQDRQFILSSKKLLLSDSGFYLCAWSPDRKGYNEQFFGPGTRLTVL.

The chain is built from TRBV21-1 and TRBJ2-3; no DNA check was done on the table's D call, TRBD1. TRBV21-1 is assigned pseudogene status. CDR3 length: 15 residues. DNA for the CDR3: TGTGCCAGCAGCAAAGCCACAGGGAGAGGTGATACGCAGTATTTT. Its protein product is CASSKATGRGDTQYF.

V gene TRBV28 combines with J gene TRBJ2-5; tentatively, D is TRBD1 (5 bases). Trimming cost V 6 bases and J 2 bases, with 13 bases left between them. Germline assignment: CDR1 MDHEN and CDR2 SYDVKM. This CDR3 has 14 residues. The CDR3 here is CASSQDKVQETQYF. The CDR3 DNA is TGTGCCAGCAGCCAGGACAAGGTACAAGAGACCCAGTACTTC.

This chain connects TRBV11-2 to TRBJ2-4, with TRBD1 identical over 8 bases. Germline CDR1 is SGHAT and CDR2 is FQNNGV. The CDR3 totals 16 residues. V was pared by 6 bases and J by 0 bases, with 7 bases of the junction left unmatched. CDR3 protein: CASSDRGGGAKNIQYF. Written as DNA, the CDR3 is TGTGCCAGCAGTGACAGGGGTGGGGGAGCCAAAAACATTCAGTACTTC.

On this clone itself: Other nucleotide sequences in the sample specify the same CDR3. The V and J genes are TRBV7-9 and TRBJ2-7, with D unresolved. Germline V gene data show CDR1 as SEHNR and CDR2 as FQNEAQ (reference sequence). The CDR3 is made up of 12 amino acids. Trimming cost V 5 bases and J 2 bases, with 7 bases left between them. The CDR3 sequence: CASSPSPYEQYF. The CDR3 DNA reads as TGTGCCAGCAGCCCTTCCCCCTACGAGCAGTACTTC.

The rearrangement joins TRBV7-3 to TRBJ2-7; 8 bases map to TRBD2. V shed 5 bases and J 6 bases; nucleotides not matched to a gene: 15. The CDR3 is 16 amino acids. Per germline, CDR1 SGHTA and CDR2 FQGTGA. The CDR3: CASSPGLGPPLSEQYF. The CDR3 DNA sequence: TGTGCCAGCAGCCCGGGACTAGGGCCCCCATTGAGCGAGCAGTACTTC.

This clone showed up just once. The gene calls are TRBV28 and TRBJ1-2; 7 positions agree with TRBD1. The CDR3 spans 13 residues. V dropped 3 bases and J dropped 8; count of bases not matched to a gene: 6. Germline V gene lookup returns CDR1 MDHEN and CDR2 SYDVKM. The CDR3 coding sequence is TGTGCCAGCAGTTTCGTGACAGGGAGCGGCTACACCTTC. Its translation: CASSFVTGSGYTF.

The chain uses TRBV27 and TRBJ2-6; 8 nucleotides match TRBD1. This CDR3 comprises 18 residues. The germline gives CDR1 MNHEY, CDR2 SMNVEV (reference sequence). Germline trimming cut 5 bases from V and 1 base from J; bases unmatched to any gene: 10. The CDR3 loop is CASSETGALYSGANVLTF. The CDR3 nucleotides read TGTGCCAGCAGTGAGACAGGGGCGCTATATTCTGGGGCCAACGTCCTGACTTTC.

About this clone itself: In the same sample, other DNA sequences code for this CDR3. This chain links TRBV6-1 with TRBJ2-7; TRBD2 matches at 11 bases. V shed 3 bases and J 1 base; nucleotides not matched to a gene: 2. The CDR3 runs 15 residues. CDR1 MNHNS and CDR2 SASEGT come from the germline V gene. The CDR3 DNA reads as TGTGCCAGCAGTGAGGGACTAGCGGCTTCCTACGAGCAGTACTTC. Translated: CASSEGLAASYEQYF.

The genes are TRBV28 and TRBJ2-7, with 9 bases aligning to TRBD2. Germline CDR1 and CDR2: MDHEN and SYDVKM. This CDR3 is built from 19 residues. After removal of 0 bases from V and 4 bases from J, the junction contained 16 bases not matched to a gene. This CDR3 is CASSLWWQASGAQGYEQYF. The CDR3 nucleotides are TGTGCCAGCAGTTTATGGTGGCAGGCTAGCGGGGCCCAGGGGTACGAGCAGTACTTC.

The genes are TRBV10-3 and TRBJ2-1; unclear D gene. V was cut by 4 bases and J by 6 bases, with 4 bases left in between. Germline CDR1 reads ENHRY; CDR2 reads SYGVKD. This CDR3 comprises 11 residues. The CDR3 DNA reads TGTGCCATCAGTGGGGCCAATGAGCAGTTCTTC. It translates to CAISGANEQFF.

This clone was detected a few times. V usage is TRBV7-2 and J usage is TRBJ2-1, with TRBD2 identical over 7 bases. CDR1 SGHTA and CDR2 FQGNSA come from the germline V gene. This CDR3 comprises 13 residues. Losses at the gene ends were 6 bases for V and 10 bases for J; bases not matched to a gene: 9. CDR3 DNA sequence: TGTGCCAGCAGTCCTCTCTTGGGAGGGGAGCAGTTCTTC. Translating gives CASSPLLGGEQFF.

The chain uses TRBV28 and TRBJ1-6; D unclear. The germline V and J ends were trimmed by 5 bases and 5 bases, with 16 bases remaining between them. CDR1 MDHEN and CDR2 SYDVKM come from the germline V gene. The CDR3 is made up of 16 amino acids. CDR3 amino acids: CASSDYLEAHNSPLHF. As DNA, the CDR3 is TGTGCCAGCAGTGACTACTTGGAGGCCCATAATTCACCCCTCCACTTT.

In this sample, this clone turned up a few times. The chain links TRBV5-1 to TRBJ1-1; D is unclear. CDR3 length: 12 amino acids. V lost 6 bases and J lost 1, with 7 bases in between. From germline, CDR1 is SGHRS and CDR2 YFSETQ. CDR3 residues: CASNPQNTEAFF. Here the CDR3 DNA reads TGCGCCAGCAACCCGCAGAACACTGAAGCTTTCTTT.

The V call is TRBV6-1, the J call TRBJ2-2; D is possibly TRBD1 (7 bases). CDR1 and CDR2 from the germline V gene are MNHNS and SASEGT. V lost 1 base and J lost 3, with 21 bases in between. CDR3 size: 19 residues. For the CDR3, the DNA is TGTGCCAGCAGTGAAGGCGGGACAGCCCTAGAGAGGGACACCGGGGAGCTGTTTTTT. It is translated as CASSEGGTALERDTGELFF.

The chain employs TRBV19 and TRBJ1-5, with TRBD1 as a possible D gene (5 bases). Germline values: CDR1 LNHDA, CDR2 SQIVND (reference sequence). Trimming cost V 3 bases and J 6 bases, with 9 bases left between them. This CDR3 has 13 amino acids. The CDR3 nucleotides read TGTGCCAGTAGTATCGGAGGGGCTCAGCCCCAGCATTTT. It is translated as CASSIGGAQPQHF.

The genes are TRBV13 and TRBJ2-5; the match to TRBD1 covers 7 bases. This CDR3 contains 13 residues. J gave up 4 bases and V 5 bases, and 4 bases lay outside the gene matches. Germline loops: CDR1 PRHDT, CDR2 FYEKMQ (reference sequence). CDR3 sequence: CASSTNRGETQYF. The CDR3 DNA is TGTGCCAGCAGCACGAACAGGGGAGAGACCCAGTACTTC.